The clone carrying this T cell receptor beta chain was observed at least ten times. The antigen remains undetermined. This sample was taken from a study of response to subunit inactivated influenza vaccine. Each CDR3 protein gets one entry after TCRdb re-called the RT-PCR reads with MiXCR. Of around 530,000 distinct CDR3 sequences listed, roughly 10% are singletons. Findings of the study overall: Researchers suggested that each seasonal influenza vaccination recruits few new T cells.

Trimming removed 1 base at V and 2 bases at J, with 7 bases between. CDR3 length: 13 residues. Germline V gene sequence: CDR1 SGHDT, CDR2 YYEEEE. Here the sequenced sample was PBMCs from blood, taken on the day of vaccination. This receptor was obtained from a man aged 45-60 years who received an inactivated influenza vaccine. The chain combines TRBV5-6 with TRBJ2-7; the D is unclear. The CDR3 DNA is TGTGCCAGCAGCTTGTACAAGACCTACGAGCAGTACTTC. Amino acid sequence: CASSLYKTYEQYF.